Following are 9 T cell receptor beta chains from one sample sequenced in a study of CD8+ T cells in alopecia areata (dated by TCRdb to between 2017 and 2018). Libraries were prepared through the immunoSEQ multiplex PCR assay. RNA was extracted from all samples and reverse transcribed into cDNA as template for TCR sequencing. Here the immuneACCESS table is served through TCRdb, limited to in-frame sequences with V and J called. Missing clones are a known gap in these copies; in checked studies unresolved V genes cover under half, and the rest lacks a known reason. A total of roughly 40,000 clones appear in this sample, approximately 54% of them only once. The ten largest account for under 2% of the sample. In about five patients from the biomarker study, an additional sort separated CD25+CD127- cells out of the CD4+ cells. The sample taken for sequencing was CD4+ Tregs sorted from blood. The receptor source for this set is a human donor with alopecia areata.

The rearrangement uses TRBV7-9 and TRBJ2-1; D remains unclear. This CDR3 region has 17 residues. V was trimmed by 4 bases and J by 6 bases, leaving 22 bases between them. Germline loops: CDR1 SEHNR, CDR2 FQNEAQ (reference sequence). CDR3 nucleotides: TGTGCCAGCAGCTCAAAGAAACTATCCGCCCTTCGCAATGAGCAGTTCTTC. Translating it yields CASSSKKLSALRNEQFF.

This chain uses TRBV7-9 with TRBJ1-6; perhaps TRBD1 as D (5 bases). This CDR3 has 14 residues. Trimming pared 1 base from V and 10 bases from J, leaving 11 bases between. Germline CDR1 reads SEHNR; CDR2 reads FQNEAQ (reference sequence). The CDR3 nucleotides are TGTGCCAGCAGCTTAGGGGGGTCGAGATCACCCCTCCACTTT. This sequence encodes CASSLGGSRSPLHF. The variable domain in full, with the rest retrieved from reference TRBV7-9 and TRBJ1-6, is DTGVSQNPRHKITKRGQNVTFRCDPISEHNRLYWYRQTLGQGPEFLTYFQNEAQLEKSRLLSDRFSAERPKGSFSTLEIQRTEQGDSAMYLCASSLGGSRSPLHFGNGTRLTVT.

This clone was observed a few times. This chain links TRBV14 with TRBJ2-7; no definite D call. Trimming pared 5 bases from V and 2 bases from J, leaving 4 bases between. CDR1 is SGHDN, CDR2 FVKESK, per germline. This CDR3 has 11 residues. The CDR3 DNA reads as TGTGCCAGCAGCGTCGCCTACGAGCAGTACTTC. Its protein is CASSVAYEQYF.

This chain connects TRBV27 to TRBJ2-3; 9 positions match TRBD1. CDR3 length: 15 residues. The J segment lost 3 bases and the V segment lost 3 bases, leaving 4 bases of the junction unmatched. Germline-derived CDR1 and CDR2 are MNHEY and SMNVEV (reference sequence). The DNA of the CDR3 is TGTGCCAGCAGTTTCTACAGGGGGCGGACAGATACGCAGTATTTT. It encodes CASSFYRGRTDTQYF.

CDR3 coding DNA: TGCGCCAGCAGCTTGAGTGGTAGGCGAACCGGGGAGCTGTTTTTT. The encoded protein is CASSLSGRRTGELFF. The chain employs TRBV5-1 and TRBJ2-2, with D hard to call. This CDR3 has 15 amino acids. V lost 1 base and J 5 bases, leaving 12 bases between the germline ends. Germline V gives CDR1 SGHRS, CDR2 YFSETQ.

Only a few counts were recorded for this clone. The chain recombines TRBV27 with TRBJ2-1, with a possible D match to TRBD2 (6 bases). Per germline, CDR1 MNHEY and CDR2 SMNVEV (reference sequence). The CDR3 has 17 residues. V lost 5 bases and J lost 0, with 17 bases in between. CDR3 DNA sequence: TGTGCCAGCAGTAAACTTGGGACTCCGAGCTCCTACAATGAGCAGTTCTTC. Its translation is CASSKLGTPSSYNEQFF.

The V gene is TRBV28, the J gene TRBJ2-1; 11 bases map to TRBD2. Trimming took 6 bases from V and 6 from J; bases not matched to a gene: 7. The CDR3 is 15 residues long. From germline, CDR1 is MDHEN and CDR2 SYDVKM. The CDR3 coding sequence is TGTGCCAGCAGCCTCAGACTAGCGGGACCCAATGAGCAGTTCTTC. Translated, it gives CASSLRLAGPNEQFF.

The sample holds a few counts of this clone. The chain uses TRBV7-2 and TRBJ1-2; a weak D match, TRBD1 (6 bases). Trimming took 4 bases from V and 4 from J, leaving 28 bases between them. The CDR3 runs to 19 residues. From germline, CDR1 is SGHTA and CDR2 FQGNSA. CDR3 amino acids: CASSSNMRRLPKTGYGYTF. Written as DNA, the CDR3 is TGTGCCAGCAGCTCAAATATGCGCAGGCTACCAAAGACAGGCTATGGCTACACCTTC.

The genes are TRBV7-2 and TRBJ2-7; D perhaps matches TRBD2 (6 bases). Trimming left V 1 base short and J 6 bases short, with 10 bases between. This CDR3 has 13 amino acids. Germline loops: CDR1 SGHTA, CDR2 FQGNSA. CDR3: CASSLVVGGEQYF. In DNA form, the CDR3 reads TGTGCCAGCAGCTTAGTGGTGGGGGGCGAGCAGTACTTC.